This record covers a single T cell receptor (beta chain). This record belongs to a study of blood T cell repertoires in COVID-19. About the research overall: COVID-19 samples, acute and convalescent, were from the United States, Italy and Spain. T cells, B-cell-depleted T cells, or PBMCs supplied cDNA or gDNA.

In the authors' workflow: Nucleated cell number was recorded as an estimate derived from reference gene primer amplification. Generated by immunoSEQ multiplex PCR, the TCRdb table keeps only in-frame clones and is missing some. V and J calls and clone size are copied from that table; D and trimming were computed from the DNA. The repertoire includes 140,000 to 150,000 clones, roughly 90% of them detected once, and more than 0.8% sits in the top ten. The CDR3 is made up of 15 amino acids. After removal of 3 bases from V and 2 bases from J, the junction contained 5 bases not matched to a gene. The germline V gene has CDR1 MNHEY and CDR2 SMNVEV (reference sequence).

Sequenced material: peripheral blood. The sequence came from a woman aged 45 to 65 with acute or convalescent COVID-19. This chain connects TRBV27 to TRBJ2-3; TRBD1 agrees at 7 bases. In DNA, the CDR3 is TGTGCCAGCAGTTTTGGAACAGGGGTCACAGATACGCAGTATTTT. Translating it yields CASSFGTGVTDTQYF.